This record looks at one T cell receptor (beta chain) sequence and its context. The data derive from a study of blood T cells in healthy people across ages. Germline CDR1 MNHEY, CDR2 SVGEGT. The CDR3 extends over 15 amino acids. V gave up 0 bases and J gave up 0 bases, with 8 bases separating them. A J-beta primer mix and a sample-barcoded 5' primer were used in a second PCR of roughly 7 to 12 cycles. TCRdb independently ran MiXCR on the 5' RACE reads; one entry per CDR3 protein. Of around 500,000 distinct CDR3 sequences listed, about 29% were seen once; the top ten hold approximately 4%. This sample was also put to use in a study of T cells of mothers and their children. Per that paper: Extracted RNA, in its entirety, went into cDNA synthesis at 1.5 ug per 15 ul.

This sequence was found in a boy younger than 10 in good health. Sequencing was done on a sample of blood. The V gene is TRBV6-2 or TRBV6-3, the J gene TRBJ1-2; D gene unclear. Written as DNA, the CDR3 is TGTGCCAGCAGTTACTCGGAAATTCCTAACTATGGCTACACCTTC. Amino acid sequence: CASSYSEIPNYGYTF.